Sequencing of this T cell receptor (beta chain) was carried out in a study of blood T cell repertoires in COVID-19. For the study at large: Samples representing acute and convalescent COVID-19 were sourced from the United States, Italy and Spain. PBMCs, B-cell-depleted T cells, or T cells were the source of the cDNA or gDNA that made up the material.

The data were produced by immunoSEQ multiplex PCR, yet TCRdb's version contains in-frame clones alone and is incomplete. The table includes roughly 230,000 clones, approximately 82% detected once. V dropped 6 bases and J dropped 7; count of bases not matched to a gene: 8. Germline CDR1 and CDR2: MRHNA and SNTAGT. There are 14 residues in the CDR3. This receptor was taken from a man in his forties or fifties with active or convalescent COVID-19. The chain has TRBV6-4 and TRBJ2-3; TRBD1 matches at 9 bases. Material for sequencing was peripheral blood. The CDR3 DNA follows: TGTGCCAGCAGCTCCACAGGGGGCGTGAATACGCAGTATTTT. Translation: CASSSTGGVNTQYF.